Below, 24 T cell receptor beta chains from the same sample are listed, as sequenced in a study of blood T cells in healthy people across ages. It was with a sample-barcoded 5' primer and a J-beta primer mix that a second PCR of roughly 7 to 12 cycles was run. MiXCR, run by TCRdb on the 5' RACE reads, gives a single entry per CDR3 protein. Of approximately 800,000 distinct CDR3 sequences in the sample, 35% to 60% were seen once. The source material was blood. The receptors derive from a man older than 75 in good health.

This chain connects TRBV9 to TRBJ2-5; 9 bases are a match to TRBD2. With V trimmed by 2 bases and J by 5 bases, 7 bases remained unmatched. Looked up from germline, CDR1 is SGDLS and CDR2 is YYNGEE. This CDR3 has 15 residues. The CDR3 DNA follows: TGTGCCAGCAGCGTGGTAGCGGGAGCCGCGGAGACCCAGTACTTC. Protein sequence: CASSVVAGAAETQYF.

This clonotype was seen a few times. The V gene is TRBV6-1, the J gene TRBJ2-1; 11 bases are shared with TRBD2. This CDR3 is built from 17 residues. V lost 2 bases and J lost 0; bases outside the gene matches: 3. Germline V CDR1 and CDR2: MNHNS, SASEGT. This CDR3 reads CASSELAGGTSYNEQFF. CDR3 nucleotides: TGTGCCAGCAGTGAACTAGCGGGAGGAACCTCCTACAATGAGCAGTTCTTC.

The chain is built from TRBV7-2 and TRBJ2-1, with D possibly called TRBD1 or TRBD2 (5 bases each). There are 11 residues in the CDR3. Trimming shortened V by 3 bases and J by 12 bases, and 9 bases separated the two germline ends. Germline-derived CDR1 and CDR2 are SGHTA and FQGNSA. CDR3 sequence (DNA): TGTGCCAGCAGCTTGACAGAGGGGCAGTTCTTC. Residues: CASSLTEGQFF. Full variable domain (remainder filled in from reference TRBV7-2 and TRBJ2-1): GAGVSQSPSNKVTEKGKDVELRCDPISGHTALYWYRQSLGQGLEFLIYFQGNSAPDKSGLPSDRFSAERTGGSVSTLTIQRTQQEDSAVYLCASSLTEGQFFGPGTRLTVL.

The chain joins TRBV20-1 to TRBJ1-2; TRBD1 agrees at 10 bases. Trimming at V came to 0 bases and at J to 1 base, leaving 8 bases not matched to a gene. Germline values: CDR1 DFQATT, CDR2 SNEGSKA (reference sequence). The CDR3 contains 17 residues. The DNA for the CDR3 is TGCAGTGCTAGAGATCGGACAGGGGGGTTTGTTAACTATGGCTACACCTTC. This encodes CSARDRTGGFVNYGYTF.

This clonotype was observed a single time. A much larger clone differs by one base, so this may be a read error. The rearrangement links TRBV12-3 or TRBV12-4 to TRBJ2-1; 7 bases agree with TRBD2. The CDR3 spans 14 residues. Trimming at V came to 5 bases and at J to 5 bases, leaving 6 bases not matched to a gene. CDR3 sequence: CASSVLLADNEQFF. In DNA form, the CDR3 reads TGTGCCAGCAGTGTATTGCTAGCGGACAATGAGCAGTTCTTC.

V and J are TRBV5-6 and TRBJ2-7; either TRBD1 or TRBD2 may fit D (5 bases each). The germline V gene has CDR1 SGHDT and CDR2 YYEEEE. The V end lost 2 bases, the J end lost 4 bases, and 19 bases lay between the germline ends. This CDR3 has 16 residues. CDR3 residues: CASSFTLRDENYEQYF. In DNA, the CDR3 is TGTGCCAGCAGCTTTACCCTACGGGACGAGAATTACGAGCAGTACTTC.

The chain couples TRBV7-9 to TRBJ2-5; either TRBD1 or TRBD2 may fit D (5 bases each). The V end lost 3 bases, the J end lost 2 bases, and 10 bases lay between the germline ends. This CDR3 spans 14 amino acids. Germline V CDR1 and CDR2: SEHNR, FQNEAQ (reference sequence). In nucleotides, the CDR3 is TGTGCCAGCAGCTTTCTCGGGGCTCAAGAGACCCAGTACTTC. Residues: CASSFLGAQETQYF.

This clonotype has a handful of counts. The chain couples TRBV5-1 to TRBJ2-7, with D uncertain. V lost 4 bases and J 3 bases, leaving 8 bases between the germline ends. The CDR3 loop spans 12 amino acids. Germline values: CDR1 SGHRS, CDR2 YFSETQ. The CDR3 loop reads CASSPDNYEQYF. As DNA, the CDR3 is TGCGCCAGCAGCCCCGACAACTACGAGCAGTACTTC.

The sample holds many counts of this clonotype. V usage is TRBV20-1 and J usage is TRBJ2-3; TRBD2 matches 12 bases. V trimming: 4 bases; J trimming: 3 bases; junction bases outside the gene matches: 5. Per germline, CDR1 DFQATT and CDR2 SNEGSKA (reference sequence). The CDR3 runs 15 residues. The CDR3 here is CSAILLAGGTDTQYF. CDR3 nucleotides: TGCAGTGCTATCCTCCTAGCGGGAGGGACAGATACGCAGTATTTT.

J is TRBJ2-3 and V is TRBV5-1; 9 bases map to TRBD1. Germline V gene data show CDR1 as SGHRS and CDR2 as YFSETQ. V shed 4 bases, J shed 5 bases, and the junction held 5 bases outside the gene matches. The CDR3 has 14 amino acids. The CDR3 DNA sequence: TGCGCCAGCAGCGCGGGACAGGGAAAAGATACGCAGTATTTT. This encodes CASSAGQGKDTQYF.

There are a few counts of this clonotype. CDR3 in DNA: TGTGCCAGCAGCTTGGGAGGGGTTGGGATTCAGTACTTC. As protein: CASSLGGVGIQYF. The V and J genes are TRBV7-3 and TRBJ2-7; 7 nucleotides match TRBD2. Germline V lookup: CDR1 SGHTA, CDR2 FQGTGA. The CDR3 sequence is 13 residues long. J gave up 10 bases and V 3 bases, and 9 bases lay outside the gene matches.

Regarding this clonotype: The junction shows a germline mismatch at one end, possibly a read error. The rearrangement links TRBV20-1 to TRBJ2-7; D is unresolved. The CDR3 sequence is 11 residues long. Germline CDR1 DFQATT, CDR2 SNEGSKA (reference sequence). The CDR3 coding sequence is TGCATTGCTAGACAAAACTACGAGCAGTACTTT. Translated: CIARQNYEQYF.

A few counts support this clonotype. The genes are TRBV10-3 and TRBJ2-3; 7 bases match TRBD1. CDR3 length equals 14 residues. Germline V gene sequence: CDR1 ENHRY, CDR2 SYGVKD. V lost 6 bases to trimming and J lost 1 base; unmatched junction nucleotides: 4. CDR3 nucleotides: TGTGCCATCAGAGGACAGGTCCGCACAGATACGCAGTATTTT. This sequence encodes CAIRGQVRTDTQYF.

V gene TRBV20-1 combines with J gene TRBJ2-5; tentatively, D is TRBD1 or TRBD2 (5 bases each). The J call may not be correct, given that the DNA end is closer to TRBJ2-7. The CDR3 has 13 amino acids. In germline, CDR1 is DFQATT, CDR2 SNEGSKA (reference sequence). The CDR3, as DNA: TGCAGTGCTAGAGGGGGGTTCGACTACGAGCAGTACTTC. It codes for CSARGGFDYEQYF.

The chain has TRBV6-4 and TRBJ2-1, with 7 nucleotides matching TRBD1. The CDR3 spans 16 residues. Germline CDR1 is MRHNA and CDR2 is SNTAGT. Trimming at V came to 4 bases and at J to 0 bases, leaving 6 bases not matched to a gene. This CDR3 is CASSAGQANSYNEQFF. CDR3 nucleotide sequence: TGTGCCAGCAGTGCTGGACAGGCCAACTCCTACAATGAGCAGTTCTTC.

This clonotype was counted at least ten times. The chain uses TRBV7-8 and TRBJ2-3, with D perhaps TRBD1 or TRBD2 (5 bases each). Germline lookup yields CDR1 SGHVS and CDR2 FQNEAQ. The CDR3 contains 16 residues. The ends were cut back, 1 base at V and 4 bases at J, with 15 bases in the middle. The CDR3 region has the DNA TGTGCCAGCAGCTTAGGGGGACGAGGGACGGCAGATACGCAGTATTTT. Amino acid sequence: CASSLGGRGTADTQYF.

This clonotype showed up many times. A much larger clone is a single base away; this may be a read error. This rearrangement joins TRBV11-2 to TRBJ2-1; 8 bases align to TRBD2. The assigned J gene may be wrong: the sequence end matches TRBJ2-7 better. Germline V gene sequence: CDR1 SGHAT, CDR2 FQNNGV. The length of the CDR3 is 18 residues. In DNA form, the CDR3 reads TGTGCCAGCAGCTTAGACTCAGCGGGAGATAGATCCTACAATGAGCAGTACTTC. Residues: CASSLDSAGDRSYNEQYF.

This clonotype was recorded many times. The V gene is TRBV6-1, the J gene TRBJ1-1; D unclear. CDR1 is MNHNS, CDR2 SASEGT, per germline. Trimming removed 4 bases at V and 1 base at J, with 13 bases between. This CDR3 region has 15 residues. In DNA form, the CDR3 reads TGTGCCAGCAGTGCTATGAGGGAGACGAACACTGAAGCTTTCTTT. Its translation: CASSAMRETNTEAFF.

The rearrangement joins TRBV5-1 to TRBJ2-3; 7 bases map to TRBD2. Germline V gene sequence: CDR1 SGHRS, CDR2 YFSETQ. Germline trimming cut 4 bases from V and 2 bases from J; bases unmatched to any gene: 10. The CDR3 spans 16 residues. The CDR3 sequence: CASSIQTSRYTDTQYF. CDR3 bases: TGCGCCAGCAGCATACAGACTAGCAGATACACAGATACGCAGTATTTT.

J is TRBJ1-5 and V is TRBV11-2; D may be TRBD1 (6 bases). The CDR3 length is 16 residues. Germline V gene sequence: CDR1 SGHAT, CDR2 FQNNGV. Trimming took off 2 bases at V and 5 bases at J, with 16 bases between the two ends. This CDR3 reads CASSLNSGGADQPQHF. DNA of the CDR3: TGTGCCAGCAGCTTAAATTCTGGGGGCGCGGATCAGCCCCAGCATTTT.

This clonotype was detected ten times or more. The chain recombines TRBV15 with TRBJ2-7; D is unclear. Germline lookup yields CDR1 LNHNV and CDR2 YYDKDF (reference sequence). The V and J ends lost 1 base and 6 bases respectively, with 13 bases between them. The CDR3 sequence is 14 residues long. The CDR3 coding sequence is TGTGCCACCAGCAGAGGTTCAAGCCTTGCCGAGCAGTACTTC. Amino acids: CATSRGSSLAEQYF.

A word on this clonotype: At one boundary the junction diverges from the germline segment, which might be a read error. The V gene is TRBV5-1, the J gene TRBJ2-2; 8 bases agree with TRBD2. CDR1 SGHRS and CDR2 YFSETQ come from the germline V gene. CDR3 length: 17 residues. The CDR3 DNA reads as TGCGCCAGCAGCTTGGCCTCGAGCGGGAGTGGTGGCGGGGAGTTGTTTTTT. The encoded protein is CASSLASSGSGGGELFF.

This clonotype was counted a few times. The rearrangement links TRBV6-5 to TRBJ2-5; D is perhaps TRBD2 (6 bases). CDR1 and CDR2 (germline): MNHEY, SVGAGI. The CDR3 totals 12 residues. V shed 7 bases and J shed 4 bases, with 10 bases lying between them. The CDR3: CASTEAGETQYF. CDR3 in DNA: TGTGCCAGCACTGAAGCGGGAGAGACCCAGTACTTC.

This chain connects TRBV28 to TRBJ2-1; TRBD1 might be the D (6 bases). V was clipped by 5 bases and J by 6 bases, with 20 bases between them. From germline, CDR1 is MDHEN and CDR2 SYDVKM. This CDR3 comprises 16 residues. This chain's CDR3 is CASSPRQEWGRNEQFF. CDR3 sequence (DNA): TGTGCCAGCAGTCCCCGACAGGAGTGGGGTCGCAATGAGCAGTTCTTC.